This T cell receptor beta chain stems from a study of T cell repertoires in cytomegalovirus infection. Study-level background: Public signatures in TCR beta pointed to CMV infection and matching HLA type.

About this clonotype: Its matching antigen is unknown.

Broader study findings: Based on cumulative public TCR beta family frequency, carriers of CMV plus the relevant HLA were identified. Predominance within the ex vivo response was attributable to HLA-C-restricted CMV-specific TCR beta clonotypes.

In TCRdb, the reads were re-called with MiXCR into one record per CDR3 protein. Of about 140,000 distinct CDR3 sequences in the sample, roughly 6% were seen once. Trimming took 5 bases from V and 5 from J, leaving 12 bases between them. Germline loops: CDR1 DFQATT, CDR2 SNEGSKA (reference sequence). The CDR3 spans 13 residues. The chain couples TRBV20-1 to TRBJ1-4; unclear D gene. Sequencing used PBMCs. The TCR originated in a human donor in good health (CMV status not recorded). Some clones in this sample may be carry-over from other donors' samples. The chain's CDR3 is CSAELRINEKLFF. The CDR3, as DNA: TGCAGTGCTGAACTCAGGATAAATGAAAAACTGTTTTTT.